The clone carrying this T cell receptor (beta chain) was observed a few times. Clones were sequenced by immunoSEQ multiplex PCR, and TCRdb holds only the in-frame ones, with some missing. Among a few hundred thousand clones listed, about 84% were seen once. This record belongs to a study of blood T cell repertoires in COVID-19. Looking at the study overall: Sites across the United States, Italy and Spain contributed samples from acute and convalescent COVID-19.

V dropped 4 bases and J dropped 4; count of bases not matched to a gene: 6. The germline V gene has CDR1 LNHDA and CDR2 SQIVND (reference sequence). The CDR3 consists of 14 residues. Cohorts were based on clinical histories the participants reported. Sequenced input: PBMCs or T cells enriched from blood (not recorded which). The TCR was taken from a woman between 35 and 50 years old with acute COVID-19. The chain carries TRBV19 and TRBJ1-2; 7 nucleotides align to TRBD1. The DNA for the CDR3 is TGTGCCAGTAGTACAGAACAGGGGTTCTATGGCTACACCTTC. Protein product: CASSTEQGFYGYTF. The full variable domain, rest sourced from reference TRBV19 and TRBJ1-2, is DGGITQSPKYLFRKEGQNVTLSCEQNLNHDAMYWYRQDPGQGLRLIYYSQIVNDFQKGDIAEGYSVSREKKESFPLTVTSAQKNPTAFYLCASSTEQGFYGYTFGSGTRLTVV.